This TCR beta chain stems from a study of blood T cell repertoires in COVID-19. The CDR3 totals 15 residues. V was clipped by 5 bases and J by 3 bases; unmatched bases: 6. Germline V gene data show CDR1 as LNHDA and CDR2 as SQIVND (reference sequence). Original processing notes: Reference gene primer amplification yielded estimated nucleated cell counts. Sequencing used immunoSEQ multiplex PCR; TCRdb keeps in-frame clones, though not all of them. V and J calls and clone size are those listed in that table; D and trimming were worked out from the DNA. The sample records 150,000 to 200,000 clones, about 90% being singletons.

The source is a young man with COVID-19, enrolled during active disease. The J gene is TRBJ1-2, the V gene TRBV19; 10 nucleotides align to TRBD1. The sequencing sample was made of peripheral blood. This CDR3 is CASSFPGQGDYGYTF. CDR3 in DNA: TGTGCCAGTAGTTTCCCAGGACAGGGGGACTATGGCTACACCTTC.